A selection of T cell receptor beta chains follows, all from one sample in a study of cytomegalovirus exposure and HLA in healthy donors. Only in-frame clones appear in the TCRdb table, and some are missing; sequencing was by immunoSEQ multiplex PCR. The repertoire holds some 100,000 clones, roughly 82% seen once, with about 9.4% in the top ten. The sequencing input was PBMCs. All receptors come from a middle-aged man in good health and CMV-seronegative. Each CDR3 is given without its conserved first and last residue. A row's size may be missing; if present it is once, few, many or a size class.

-	TRBV9	TRBJ2-3	ASSVAAGEEDTQY
-	TRBV18	TRBJ2-7	ASSTDTYEQY
-	TRBV7-9	TRBJ2-1	ASSFHGRGDEQF
-	TRBV28	TRBJ2-7	ASTVSVTGYEQY
-	TRBV15	TRBJ1-2	ATSRVDLRGGYYGYT
-	TRBV7-2	TRBJ2-7	ASSWGLAAAYEQY
many	TRBV27	TRBJ1-3	ASASGHLSGNTIY
-	TRBV4-1	TRBJ2-7	ASSLTQTGKYYEQY
-	TRBV28	TRBJ1-5	ASSHGGGGNQPQH
-	TRBV6-5	TRBJ1-5	ASSRTDNQPQH
-	TRBV27	TRBJ2-1	ASSPGTTYNEQF
-	TRBV6-5	TRBJ2-1	ASRPWGVNEQF
-	TRBV2	TRBJ1-5	ASSQPGPGEPQH
-	TRBV7-3	TRBJ2-3	ASRPGTEQY
-	TRBV6-1	TRBJ2-7	ASSDRGTQTGQY
-	TRBV20-1	TRBJ1-1	SAYWNTEAF
once	TRBV4-1	TRBJ2-1	ASSQDSRYNEQF
-	TRBV2	TRBJ2-7	ASSENNPYEQY
-	TRBV4-1	TRBJ1-4	ASSQTAGQLNEKLF
once	TRBV7-2	TRBJ2-7	ASSLAGTSGTTTQY
-	TRBV6-1	TRBJ2-7	ASTPGGAPYEQY
-	TRBV7-2	TRBJ1-5	ASSLKGENQPQH
-	TRBV1	TRBJ2-7	TSSQDRWLAGASYEQY
few	TRBV28	TRBJ2-7	ASSQAGNYYEQY
few	TRBV15	TRBJ2-4	ATSIAGTRRNIQY
-	TRBV28	TRBJ2-7	ASSSAPGLAEGGSYEQY
-	TRBV6-5	TRBJ1-6	ASRIQGTGSPLH